This T cell receptor (beta chain) appears in the sequencing data of a study of T-cell reconstitution after alpha-beta-depleted transplantation in children. For TCRbeta, the library was prepared with unique molecular identifiers. TCRdb reanalysed the PCR reads using MiXCR and keeps one entry per CDR3 protein. The repertoire holds a few hundred thousand distinct CDR3 sequences, around 10% seen once, with 5% to 7% in the top ten. CDR1 is LNHDA, CDR2 SQIVND, per germline (reference sequence). This CDR3 comprises 15 residues. With 4 bases removed from V and 0 bases from J, the gap between germline ends came to 11 bases. Only one count was recorded for this clonotype.

V is TRBV19 and J is TRBJ2-3; a possible D gene is TRBD2 (5 bases). The sample was PBMCs from the stem cell graft donor, taken from the stem cell graft. The TCR comes from a human donor who donated a stem cell graft to a child with acute lymphoblastic leukemia. CDR3 in amino acids: CASSTDGVSTDTQYF. The CDR3 DNA reads as TGTGCCAGTAGTACGGACGGGGTTAGCACAGATACGCAGTATTTT.